These 22 T cell receptor beta chains were all obtained from the same sample, sequenced in a study of vaccination and CD4 T cells after COVID-19. No antigens are known for them. Documented treatment: approximately 11-day PBMC culture with coronavirus spike peptide pools or control peptides (ViraFEST assay). Gathering of the CD4+ T cells, from the unexposed donor, took place before the COVID-19 pandemic (2011-2018). The assay that was used to sequence DNA from cultured CD4+ T cells was the Oncomine TCR Beta short-read assay. One entry per CDR3 protein, called by TCRdb with MiXCR from the PCR reads. Found here are several thousand distinct CDR3 sequences, approximately 40% of them singletons; the top ten hold roughly 22%. The sample taken for sequencing was CD4+ T cells from blood, cultured in vitro. These TCRs come from a human donor in good health.

A few counts support this clonotype. The gene calls are TRBV7-2 and TRBJ2-3; tentatively, D is TRBD2 (5 bases). This CDR3 contains 15 residues. CDR1 is SGHTA and CDR2 is FQGNSA in the germline V gene. The ends were cut back, 5 bases at V and 1 base at J, with 13 bases in the middle. CDR3 sequence reads: CASSPYGVGTDTQYF. The CDR3 DNA reads as TGTGCCAGCAGCCCTTACGGGGTCGGCACAGATACGCAGTATTTT. The variable domain in full, completed from reference TRBV7-2 and TRBJ2-3, reads GAGVSQSPSNKVTEKGKDVELRCDPISGHTALYWYRQSLGQGLEFLIYFQGNSAPDKSGLPSDRFSAERTGGSVSTLTIQRTQQEDSAVYLCASSPYGVGTDTQYFGPGTRLTVL.

CDR3 sequence: CAWSSGAGVTEAFF. Here the CDR3 DNA reads TGTGCCTGGAGCTCAGGGGCTGGGGTGACTGAAGCTTTCTTT. The V and J genes are TRBV30 and TRBJ1-1, with D maybe TRBD1 (6 bases). V was cut by 3 bases and J by 5 bases, with 16 bases left in between. Germline V gene data show CDR1 as GTSNPN and CDR2 as SVGIG (reference sequence). There are 14 residues in the CDR3.

This chain connects TRBV6-1 to TRBJ1-1; tentative D call: TRBD1 (6 bases). The length of the CDR3 is 15 residues. Trimming pared 4 bases from V and 5 bases from J, leaving 17 bases between. Germline lookup yields CDR1 MNHNS and CDR2 SASEGT. CDR3 in DNA: TGTGCCAGCAGTGGTCAATCGGGGGGCGGAACTGAAGCTTTCTTT. Its protein is CASSGQSGGGTEAFF.

The chain is built from TRBV25-1 and TRBJ1-2; D possibly corresponds to TRBD1 (5 bases). Germline lookup yields CDR1 MGHDK and CDR2 SYGVNS. This CDR3 contains 12 residues. V was cut by 6 bases and J by 7 bases, with 12 bases left in between. CDR3 residues: CASREGGGGYTF. The CDR3 nucleotides are TGTGCCAGCAGAGAGGGCGGGGGTGGCTACACCTTC.

The chain couples TRBV20-1 to TRBJ2-6; D gene uncertain. Germline loops: CDR1 DFQATT, CDR2 SNEGSKA (reference sequence). V was cut by 5 bases and J by 1 base, with 12 bases left in between. The length of the CDR3 is 15 residues. CDR3 DNA: TGCAGTGCTCCCACACCTGATTCTGGGGCCAACGTCCTGACTTTC. Its translation: CSAPTPDSGANVLTF.

In this sample, this clonotype turned up a few times. The J gene is TRBJ1-5, the V gene TRBV27; D possibly corresponds to TRBD1 (6 bases). Trimming left V 2 bases short and J 0 bases short, with 14 bases between. CDR3 length: 17 residues. In germline, CDR1 is MNHEY, CDR2 SMNVEV (reference sequence). CDR3 coding DNA: TGTGCCAGCAGTTTAAATGGGGGGCTTCTTAGCAATCAGCCCCAGCATTTT. It is translated as CASSLNGGLLSNQPQHF.

This clonotype has more than one count but fewer than ten. The genes are TRBV6-5 and TRBJ2-5, with 9 positions matching TRBD2. The CDR3 has 16 amino acids. The germline CDR1 and CDR2 sequences are MNHEY and SVGAGI. V dropped 4 bases and J dropped 1; count of bases not matched to a gene: 7. For the CDR3, the DNA is TGTGCCAGCAGTTTTAAGCTAGCGGGGACCCAAGAGACCCAGTACTTC. Translating it yields CASSFKLAGTQETQYF.

The V call is TRBV19, the J call TRBJ2-2; D remains unclear. Looked up from germline, CDR1 is LNHDA and CDR2 is SQIVND (reference sequence). The CDR3 is made up of 14 amino acids. The V end lost 3 bases, the J end lost 5 bases, and 10 bases lay between the germline ends. CDR3 region: CASSIPGLTGELFF. CDR3 DNA sequence: TGTGCCAGTAGTATCCCCGGGTTGACCGGGGAGCTGTTTTTT.

With respect to this clonotype: An end of the junction does not agree with germline; a read error may underlie this. V gene TRBV7-3 combines with J gene TRBJ1-1; tentative D call: TRBD1 (6 bases). CDR3 size: 14 residues. Germline loops: CDR1 SGHTA, CDR2 FQGTGA. The CDR3 is CASSRQGQNAEAFF. The CDR3 DNA reads as TGTGCCAGCAGCCGCCAAGGACAGAACGCTGAAGCTTTCTTT.

The genes are TRBV12-3 or TRBV12-4 and TRBJ1-1; D remains ambiguous. The CDR3 loop spans 14 amino acids. The ends were cut back, 1 base at V and 1 base at J, with 7 bases in the middle. In DNA form, the CDR3 reads TGTGCCAGCAGTTTAGACAGAGGGAACACTGAAGCTTTCTTT. Amino acids: CASSLDRGNTEAFF.

The chain employs TRBV5-8 and TRBJ2-2, with TRBD1 identical over 8 bases. The V and J ends lost 5 bases and 6 bases, in that order; junction bases with no gene match: 9. The CDR3 sequence is 15 residues long. Germline V gene sequence: CDR1 SGHTS, CDR2 YDEGEE. The CDR3 bases are TGTGCCAGCAGTTATGGGACAGGTCCCTCCGGGGAGCTGTTTTTT. Its protein is CASSYGTGPSGELFF.

This clonotype was counted once. The gene calls are TRBV7-9 and TRBJ1-2; the D is unclear. CDR1 is SEHNR, CDR2 FQNEAQ, per germline (reference sequence). The CDR3 is 14 residues long. Trimming stripped 0 bases from V and 3 bases from J, with 8 bases between. This chain's CDR3 is CASSLAAIDYGYTF. CDR3 nucleotides: TGTGCCAGCAGCTTAGCGGCAATTGACTATGGCTACACCTTC.

The chain uses TRBV29-1 and TRBJ1-4; no clear D gene. V was shortened by 6 bases and J by 3 bases, with 2 bases between the two germline ends. The CDR3 contains 10 residues. Germline CDR1 reads SQVTM; CDR2 reads ANQGSEA. CDR3 loop: CSVANEKLFF. In nucleotides, the CDR3 is TGCAGCGTCGCTAATGAAAAACTGTTTTTT.

The V and J genes are TRBV20-1 and TRBJ1-1; 7 bases line up with TRBD1. This CDR3 is built from 14 residues. Per the germline V gene, CDR1 is DFQATT and CDR2 is SNEGSKA (reference sequence). Trimming removed 3 bases from V and 4 bases from J; junction bases left unmatched: 8. The CDR3 DNA sequence: TGCAGTGCTAGCCCCCCCCAGGGGGTCACTGAAGCTTTCTTT. It encodes CSASPPQGVTEAFF.

The rearrangement joins TRBV10-1 to TRBJ2-3; D might be TRBD1 or TRBD2, each matching 5 bases. Trimming removed 6 bases from V and 4 bases from J, with 8 bases in between. The germline V gene has CDR1 WNHNN and CDR2 SYGVQD (reference sequence). The CDR3 totals 12 residues. The CDR3 DNA is TGCGCCAGCAGCAGAGGGGCAGATACGCAGTATTTT. This encodes CASSRGADTQYF.

This clonotype came up a few times. The chain carries TRBV19 and TRBJ1-5; D is perhaps TRBD1 (6 bases). The CDR3 is 13 residues long. Germline V gives CDR1 LNHDA, CDR2 SQIVND (reference sequence). Trimming left V 2 bases short and J 8 bases short, with 10 bases between. The CDR3 region has the DNA TGTGCCAGTAGTATAACGGGGGGCGAGCCCCAGCATTTT. Protein sequence: CASSITGGEPQHF.

This clonotype has a handful of counts. The chain is built from TRBV7-6 and TRBJ2-1; D is unresolved. V was clipped by 5 bases and J by 8 bases, with 7 bases between them. CDR1 SGHVS and CDR2 FNYEAQ come from the germline V gene. The CDR3 runs 11 residues. DNA of the CDR3: TGTGCCAGCAGCCAAGCCGATGAGCAGTTCTTC. It encodes CASSQADEQFF.

This clonotype has a handful of counts. The gene calls are TRBV24-1 and TRBJ2-3; the D gene could be TRBD1 or TRBD2 (7 bases each). The CDR3 has 15 residues. V was cut by 4 bases and J by 2 bases, with 12 bases left in between. CDR1 is KGHDR, CDR2 SFDVKD, per germline. Here the CDR3 reads CATSEAGQNTDTQYF. The DNA for the CDR3 is TGTGCCACCAGTGAAGCGGGACAGAACACAGATACGCAGTATTTT.

This clonotype was observed a handful of times. This chain uses TRBV20-1 with TRBJ1-5; TRBD1 aligns across 10 bases. The V and J ends lost 0 bases and 3 bases, in that order; junction bases with no gene match: 5. CDR1 is DFQATT, CDR2 SNEGSKA, per germline (reference sequence). The CDR3 totals 16 residues. CDR3 residues: CSARERGQGHNQPQHF. CDR3 bases: TGCAGTGCTAGAGAGAGGGGACAGGGGCACAATCAGCCCCAGCATTTT.

The J gene is TRBJ2-7, the V gene TRBV20-1, with 12 bases fitting TRBD1. CDR1 is DFQATT and CDR2 is SNEGSKA in the germline V gene (reference sequence). The V and J ends lost 6 bases and 3 bases, in that order; junction bases with no gene match: 3. The CDR3 covers 13 residues. The CDR3 region is CSAGTGGGYEQYF. As DNA, the CDR3 is TGCAGTGCAGGGACAGGGGGCGGCTACGAGCAGTACTTC.

This chain uses TRBV6-1 with TRBJ1-1; no reliable D call. The CDR3 extends over 12 amino acids. The V and J ends lost 8 bases and 4 bases respectively, with 11 bases between them. Germline V gives CDR1 MNHNS, CDR2 SASEGT. CDR3 coding DNA: TGTGCCAGCGGCCCTATCGGCACTGAAGCTTTCTTT. This gives the protein CASGPIGTEAFF.

The chain joins TRBV6-2 or TRBV6-3 to TRBJ2-1, with D tentatively TRBD2 (6 bases). This CDR3 is built from 13 residues. V was trimmed by 2 bases and J by 4 bases, leaving 6 bases between them. The germline gives CDR1 MNHEY, CDR2 SVGEGT. CDR3 amino acids: CASSYGTYNEQFF. In nucleotides, the CDR3 is TGTGCCAGCAGTTACGGGACTTACAATGAGCAGTTCTTC.